The 5 T cell receptor beta chains below were found in one sample sequenced in a study of blood T cell repertoires in COVID-19. Using immunoSEQ multiplex PCR, the repertoire was profiled, and TCRdb retains in-frame clones only, with some absent. Here the sample spans fewer than 40,000 clones, 89% being singletons. The source material was peripheral blood. The receptors originated from an elderly man with acute or convalescent COVID-19.

The chain links TRBV28 to TRBJ2-7, with a possible D match to TRBD2 (5 bases). The V end lost 7 bases, the J end lost 2 bases, and 12 bases lay between the germline ends. CDR1 is MDHEN and CDR2 is SYDVKM in the germline V gene. The CDR3 has 13 residues. CDR3 sequence (DNA): TGTGCCAGCAAAACTCCGGGGACCTACGAGCAGTACTTC. Protein product: CASKTPGTYEQYF.

The J gene is TRBJ1-1, the V gene TRBV4-1; D is perhaps TRBD1 (5 bases). Germline V gives CDR1 MGHRA, CDR2 YSYEKL. This CDR3 spans 14 amino acids. The V end was cut by 2 bases, the J end by 0 bases, with 7 bases between. The CDR3 bases are TGCGCCAGCAGCCAATTAGGGGTGAACACTGAAGCTTTCTTT. This translates into CASSQLGVNTEAFF.

The chain joins TRBV3-1 (or the pseudogene TRBV3-2) to TRBJ2-7; a possible D gene is TRBD1 (5 bases). Germline lookup yields CDR1 LGHDT and CDR2 YNNKEL (reference sequence). The CDR3 contains 15 residues. V was cut by 4 bases and J by 1 base, with 14 bases left in between. DNA for the CDR3: TGTGCCAGCAGCCGGACACTAACCCTTTCCTACGAGCAGTACTTC. This sequence encodes CASSRTLTLSYEQYF.

The rearrangement uses TRBV30 and TRBJ2-7; D may be TRBD1 or TRBD2 (5 bases each). The CDR3 sequence is 13 residues long. CDR1 is GTSNPN, CDR2 SVGIG, per germline (reference sequence). Trimming shortened V by 5 bases and J by 2 bases, and 13 bases separated the two germline ends. The CDR3 bases are TGTGCCTGGGGGGAGTGGGGCCCCTACGAGCAGTACTTC. Its protein product is CAWGEWGPYEQYF.

The chain recombines TRBV19 with TRBJ2-1; 9 bases align to TRBD1. Germline loops: CDR1 LNHDA, CDR2 SQIVND (reference sequence). V shed 3 bases and J 7 bases; nucleotides not matched to a gene: 7. The CDR3 has 15 amino acids. CDR3 nucleotides: TGTGCCAGTAGTATTACGGGACAGGGAGAGAATGAGCAGTTCTTC. It yields the protein CASSITGQGENEQFF.